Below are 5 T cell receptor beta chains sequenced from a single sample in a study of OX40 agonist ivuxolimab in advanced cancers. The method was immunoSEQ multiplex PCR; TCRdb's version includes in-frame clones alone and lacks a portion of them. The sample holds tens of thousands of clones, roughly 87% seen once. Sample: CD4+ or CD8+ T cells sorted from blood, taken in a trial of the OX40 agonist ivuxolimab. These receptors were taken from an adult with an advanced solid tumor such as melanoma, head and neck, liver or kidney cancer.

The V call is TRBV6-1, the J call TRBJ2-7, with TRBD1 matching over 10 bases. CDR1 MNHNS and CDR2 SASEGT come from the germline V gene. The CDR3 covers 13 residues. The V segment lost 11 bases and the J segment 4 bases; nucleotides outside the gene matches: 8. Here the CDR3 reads CASHRDRGYEQYF. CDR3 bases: TGTGCCTCCCACCGGGACAGGGGTTACGAGCAGTACTTC.

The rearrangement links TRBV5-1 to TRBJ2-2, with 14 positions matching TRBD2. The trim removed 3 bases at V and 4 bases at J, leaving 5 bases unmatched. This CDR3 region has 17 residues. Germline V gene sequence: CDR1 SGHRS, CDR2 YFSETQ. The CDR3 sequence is CASSSPGLAGVTGELFF. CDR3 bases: TGCGCCAGCAGCTCCCCGGGACTAGCGGGGGTCACCGGGGAGCTGTTTTTT.

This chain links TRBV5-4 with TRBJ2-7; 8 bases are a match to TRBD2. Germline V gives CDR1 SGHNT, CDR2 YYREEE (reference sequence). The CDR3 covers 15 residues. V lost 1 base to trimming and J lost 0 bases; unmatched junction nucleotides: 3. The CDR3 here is CASSLTSGLSYEQYF. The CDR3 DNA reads TGTGCCAGCAGCTTGACTAGCGGCCTCTCCTACGAGCAGTACTTC.

CDR3 sequence: CASHSWLAGYNEQFF. In DNA, the CDR3 is TGTGCCAGCCACTCCTGGCTAGCGGGTTACAATGAGCAGTTCTTC. The chain links TRBV27 to TRBJ2-1; 8 bases match TRBD2. The germline CDR1 and CDR2 sequences are MNHEY and SMNVEV (reference sequence). This CDR3 contains 15 residues. The V gene end was trimmed by 8 bases and the J gene end by 4 bases; junction bases not matched to a gene: 10.

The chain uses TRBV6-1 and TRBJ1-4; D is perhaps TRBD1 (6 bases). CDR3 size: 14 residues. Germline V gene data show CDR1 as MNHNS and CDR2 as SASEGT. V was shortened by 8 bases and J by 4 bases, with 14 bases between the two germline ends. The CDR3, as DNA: TGTGCCAGCGGATCGGGACACATTAATGAAAAACTGTTTTTT. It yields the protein CASGSGHINEKLFF.